A selection of T cell receptor beta chains follows, all from one sample in a study of T cell responses to AZD1222 COVID-19 vaccine. Generated by immunoSEQ multiplex PCR, the TCRdb table keeps only in-frame clones and is missing some. The sample carries more than 85,000 clones, 70% to 90% recorded once. Here the sequenced sample was peripheral blood, taken on day 0 of AZD1222 vaccination. Source of these receptors: an adult in good health. CDR3s include the opening cysteine and the closing phenylalanine or tryptophan. A D gene is named only where the DNA matches it firmly. Part of the rows lack a size; the others show once, few, many or a class for expanded clones.

j_call d_call v_call clone_size cdr3_nt cdr3_aa
TRBJ1-2 - TRBV28 - TGTGCCAGCAGTGAAGGGGGACGGAACTATGGCTACACCTTC CASSEGGRNYGYTF
TRBJ2-6 - TRBV4-2 - TGTGCCAGCAGCCAAGGAGGGGACCTCTACTCTGGGGCCAACGTCCTGACTTTC CASSQGGDLYSGANVLTF
TRBJ1-2 - TRBV7-9 - TGTGCCAGCAGCAACGACTTGAGCGGCTACACCTTC CASSNDLSGYTF
TRBJ2-5 TRBD2 TRBV2 - TGTGCCAGCAGTGAAGCGCCTAGCGGGGGGCAAGAGACCCAGTACTTC CASSEAPSGGQETQYF
TRBJ1-5 - TRBV3-1/TRBV3-2 - TGTGCCAGCAGCCAAACACTGGGGCATCAGCCCCAGCATTTT CASSQTLGHQPQHF
TRBJ2-3 - TRBV4-2 - TGTGCCAGCAGCCATCGGTCTCCAGCGGTTAGCACAGATACGCAGTATTTT CASSHRSPAVSTDTQYF
TRBJ2-3 - TRBV18 - TGTGCCAGCTCACCATTGGGGGGAGGCACAGATACGCAGTATTTT CASSPLGGGTDTQYF
TRBJ2-7 TRBD2 TRBV11-2 once TGTGCCACCAAAGAACTAGCGGGAGTAAGGGAGCAGTACTTC CATKELAGVREQYF
TRBJ1-2 - TRBV7-2 - TGTGCCAGCAGCGCCAGAGGTCGGGATGGGAGCTATGGCTACACCTTC CASSARGRDGSYGYTF
TRBJ2-3 - TRBV5-1 - TGCGCCAGCAGCAAAGGACGGGAGCCTAGCACAGATACGCAGTATTTT CASSKGREPSTDTQYF
TRBJ1-3 - TRBV2 - TGTGCCAGCAGGACAGGCCGCTCTGGAAACACCATATATTTT CASRTGRSGNTIYF
TRBJ1-3 - TRBV28 once TGTGCCAGCAGTCCCTCGGCGGTCTCTGGAAACACCATATATTTT CASSPSAVSGNTIYF
TRBJ1-2 TRBD1 TRBV6-2/TRBV6-3 - TGTGCCAGCAGTTCCCTAGGACAGGGGGACTATGGCTACACCTTC CASSSLGQGDYGYTF
TRBJ1-2 - TRBV5-1 - TGCGCCAGCAGCTTGGGACAGAGCTATGGCTACACCTTC CASSLGQSYGYTF
TRBJ2-5 - TRBV7-7 - TGTGCTAGCAGCCCTGACAGGTACCAAGAGACCCAGTACTTC CASSPDRYQETQYF
TRBJ2-1 - TRBV14 - TGTGCCAGCAGCCAAGATGAGACTGATTCCTACAATGAGCAGTTCTTC CASSQDETDSYNEQFF
TRBJ2-7 - TRBV23-1 - TGCGCCAGCAGCCGCGTCGGACTACCCCAAATCCCCTCCTACGAGCAGTACTTC CASSRVGLPQIPSYEQYF
TRBJ1-2 - TRBV28 few TGTGCCAGCAGTCTATTTTGGGAGGGGGTCAAGCCCAATGGCTACACCTTC CASSLFWEGVKPNGYTF
TRBJ2-1 - TRBV19 - TGTGCCAGTAGTGGCGCGGGCTTTCCTACAGATGAGCAGTTCTTC CASSGAGFPTDEQFF
TRBJ2-7 TRBD1 TRBV3-1/TRBV3-2 - TGTGCCAGCAGATTTGGACAGGGAAGGAACGAGCAGTACTTC CASRFGQGRNEQYF
TRBJ1-1 TRBD1 TRBV6-5 - TGTGCCAGCAGTTACGGGACAGTAGCTTTCTTT CASSYGTVAFF
TRBJ1-5 - TRBV2 - TGTGCCAGCAGTGAACAGGGACTGACCAATCAGCCCCAGCATTTT CASSEQGLTNQPQHF
TRBJ2-1 TRBD2 TRBV2 medium-sized TGTGCCAGCAGTGACGGGGGGAGCTCCTACAATGAGCAGTTCTTC CASSDGGSSYNEQFF
TRBJ1-2 TRBD1 TRBV7-9 - TGTGCCAGCAGACCCGGGACAGGGGATTCTAACTATGGCTACACCTTC CASRPGTGDSNYGYTF
TRBJ2-1 - TRBV27 - TGTGCCAGCAGTTTACGGGGCCTTGAGCAGTTCTTC CASSLRGLEQFF
TRBJ1-1 - TRBV5-1 - TGCGCCAGCAGCTGGCGGGGAGGGGAGAACACTGAAGCTTTCTTT CASSWRGGENTEAFF
TRBJ1-3 TRBD1 TRBV5-5 - TGTGCCAGCAGCCTCGGACAGGGGGCTTCCAGCTCTGGAAACACCATATATTTT CASSLGQGASSSGNTIYF
TRBJ1-5 - TRBV7-2 few TGTGCCAGCAGCTTAGGTTGGGGTGGGGACAGCAATCAGCCCCAGCATTTT CASSLGWGGDSNQPQHF
TRBJ1-2 - TRBV20-1 - TGCAGTGCTAGTCACTCGATCTATGGCTACACCTTC CSASHSIYGYTF
TRBJ2-7 - TRBV28 - TGTGCCAGCAGTTCCCTTACCTACGAGCAGTACTTC CASSSLTYEQYF
TRBJ2-3 TRBD2 TRBV2 - TGTGCCAGCAGCACCGGGACTAGCGGCACAGATACGCAGTATTTT CASSTGTSGTDTQYF
TRBJ2-3 TRBD2 TRBV27 - TGTGCCAGCATGACTAGCGGGAGATGGGATACGCAGTATTTT CASMTSGRWDTQYF
TRBJ1-3 TRBD1 TRBV6-6 - TGTGCCAGCAGCAGAGACAGGGACAACTCTGGAAACACCATATATTTT CASSRDRDNSGNTIYF
TRBJ1-2 TRBD1 TRBV27 - TGTGCCAGCAGTTTCACTACCCGACAGGGACCGGCTAACTATGGCTACACCTTC CASSFTTRQGPANYGYTF
TRBJ2-1 TRBD2 TRBV29-1 - TGCAGCGCCCAAAGGGCGGGAGGGAATGAGCAGTTCTTC CSAQRAGGNEQFF
TRBJ2-1 TRBD1 TRBV7-3 - TGTGCCAGCAGCTTATGGGGACAGGGGGCTCGAAATGAGCAGTTCTTC CASSLWGQGARNEQFF
TRBJ2-5 TRBD2 TRBV4-3 - TGCGCCAGCAGCCAAGAGAGGCGGGGGGCGTACCAAGAGACCCAGTACTTC CASSQERRGAYQETQYF
TRBJ2-7 TRBD1 TRBV19 - TGTGCCAGTAGTATTACGGGACAGGCGGCCTACGAGCAGTACTTC CASSITGQAAYEQYF
TRBJ2-7 TRBD2 TRBV4-1 - TGCGCCAGCAGCCAAGTAGCGGGAGCCGCCTCCTACGAGCAGTACTTC CASSQVAGAASYEQYF
TRBJ2-6 - TRBV15 few TGTGCCACCAGACTTAATGGGGCCAACGTCCTGACTTTC CATRLNGANVLTF
TRBJ2-6 TRBD1 TRBV5-4 - TGTGCCAGCAGCGCGCCGGGACAGGGCTGGTCCGGGGCCAACGTCCTGACTTTC CASSAPGQGWSGANVLTF
TRBJ1-1 - TRBV18 - TGTGCCAGCTCACCAAAACAGGGAGGAATGAACACTGAAGCTTTCTTT CASSPKQGGMNTEAFF
TRBJ1-2 TRBD1 TRBV15 few TGTGCCACCAGCAGATCGACAGGGGGTATCTATGGCTACACCTTC CATSRSTGGIYGYTF
TRBJ2-5 TRBD2 TRBV7-2 - TGTGCCAGCAGCTTAGATGGGGGGGACCGGGAGACCCAGTACTTC CASSLDGGDRETQYF
TRBJ2-1 - TRBV5-4 once TGTGCCAGCAGCTTGGAGGCACGGGACACGAACAATGAGCAGTTCTTC CASSLEARDTNNEQFF
TRBJ1-4 - TRBV28 - TGTGCCAGCCGTTGGGGAGCGGCTAATGAAAAACTGTTTTTT CASRWGAANEKLFF
TRBJ1-4 - TRBV29-1 - TGCAGCGTGGAACATGGTGGCGATGAAAAACTGTTTTTT CSVEHGGDEKLFF
TRBJ2-1 - TRBV9 - TGTGCCAGCAGCGTTACCGGGCCCTACAATGAGCAGTTCTTC CASSVTGPYNEQFF
TRBJ2-1 - TRBV7-6 - TGTGCCAGCAGCCTGGGACCAAGCTCCTACAATGAGCAGTTCTTC CASSLGPSSYNEQFF
TRBJ2-6 TRBD1 TRBV18 - TGTGCCAGCGGAACAGGGGGCGCGAGTGGGGCCAACGTCCTGACTTTC CASGTGGASGANVLTF
TRBJ2-6 TRBD2 TRBV7-8 - TGTGCCAGCAGCCCTCCGGGGGGTGGCTCTGGGGCCAACGTCCTGACTTTC CASSPPGGGSGANVLTF
TRBJ1-1 - TRBV5-5 - TGTGCCAGCAGCCCGGGGACTTTAGGGTACACTGAAGCTTTCTTT CASSPGTLGYTEAFF
TRBJ2-7 TRBD1 TRBV18 - TGTGCCAGCTCACCACCGATCGAGACAGGGAACTACGAGCAGTACTTC CASSPPIETGNYEQYF